The 26 T cell receptor beta chains in this list originate from one sample, sequenced in a study of shared clonotypes between healthy human individuals (dated by TCRdb to between 2020 and 2021). The library was generated by the immunoSEQ multiplex PCR assay. The clones in this table, taken by TCRdb from immuneACCESS, are in-frame only. Not every clone is retained; where verified, under half of the shortfall comes from an unresolved V gene, and the cause of the rest is unknown. The sample table lists hundreds of thousands of clones, roughly 98% of them with a count of one. The top ten clones comprise 0.3% of the sample. CD8 naive samples consisted of CD45RO-negative cells that were positively selected for CCR7, yielding a CD45RA+CCR7+ population without TemRA cells. Input material: naive CD8+ T cells sorted from blood. What this sample's cell subset or site label stands for: CD45RA+CCR7+. The receptors were gathered from a man younger than 45 in good health.

This sequence joins TRBV5-4 and TRBJ2-7; 10 positions agree with TRBD2. CDR1 and CDR2 from the germline V gene are SGHNT and YYREEE (reference sequence). This CDR3 is built from 15 residues. V lost 5 bases, J lost 3 bases, and 8 bases stayed unmatched. The chain's CDR3 is CASSSELAGIYEQYF. CDR3 coding DNA: TGTGCCAGCAGTTCCGAACTAGCGGGAATCTACGAGCAGTACTTC.

The chain uses TRBV6-5 and TRBJ2-7; 12 nucleotides align to TRBD2. The CDR3 is 16 residues long. Germline V gene sequence: CDR1 MNHEY, CDR2 SVGAGI. The V and J ends lost 2 bases and 2 bases, in that order; junction bases with no gene match: 4. Here the CDR3 DNA reads TGTGCCAGCAGTTACCAGGGGACTAGCGGGCCCTACGAGCAGTACTTC. Amino acid sequence: CASSYQGTSGPYEQYF.

This chain connects TRBV15 to TRBJ2-1; D might be TRBD2 (6 bases). CDR3 length equals 13 residues. V lost 8 bases and J 1 base, leaving 9 bases between the germline ends. Looked up from germline, CDR1 is LNHNV and CDR2 is YYDKDF (reference sequence). CDR3 sequence reads: CATAGKSYNEQFF. The CDR3 DNA sequence: TGTGCCACCGCGGGAAAGTCCTACAATGAGCAGTTCTTC.

This chain links TRBV2 with TRBJ2-7, with D tentatively TRBD1 or TRBD2 (6 bases each). The germline V and J ends were trimmed by 4 bases and 1 base, with 11 bases remaining between them. There are 14 residues in the CDR3. Germline-derived CDR1 and CDR2 are SNHLY and FYNNEI. The CDR3 protein is CASSGGAVSYEQYF. The CDR3 DNA follows: TGTGCCAGCAGTGGGGGGGCTGTATCCTACGAGCAGTACTTC.

Turning to this clone: Compared with germline, one end of the junction differs, possibly owing to a read error. The V and J genes are TRBV27 and TRBJ1-1; D call uncertain. The CDR3 covers 13 residues. Germline CDR1 MNHEY, CDR2 SMNVEV (reference sequence). The CDR3 is CASSFLLNIEAFF. As DNA, the CDR3 is TGTGCCAGCAGTTTTCTGTTGAACATTGAAGCTTTCTTT.

This chain connects TRBV20-1 to TRBJ2-7, with no clear D. CDR3 length equals 11 residues. Germline V gene data show CDR1 as DFQATT and CDR2 as SNEGSKA (reference sequence). With 6 bases removed from V and 0 bases from J, the gap between germline ends came to 6 bases. The CDR3 DNA reads TGCAGTGCCCAGAGCTCCTACGAGCAGTACTTC. Translation gives CSAQSSYEQYF.

The rearrangement joins TRBV5-1 to TRBJ2-5, with 10 bases matching TRBD2. In germline, CDR1 is SGHRS, CDR2 YFSETQ. The V segment lost 8 bases and the J segment 3 bases; nucleotides outside the gene matches: 16. CDR3 length equals 17 residues. In DNA form, the CDR3 reads TGCGCCAGTTCCAGGCTAGCGGGAGTTATGGGGAAAGAGACCCAGTACTTC. As protein: CASSRLAGVMGKETQYF.

This chain connects TRBV19 to TRBJ2-2; a weak D match, TRBD1 (6 bases). The CDR3 covers 15 residues. V was trimmed by 9 bases and J by 6 bases, leaving 20 bases between them. In germline, CDR1 is LNHDA, CDR2 SQIVND (reference sequence). CDR3 in DNA: TGTGCCAGGTACCTTCTACAGGGTCGGGCCGGGGAGCTGTTTTTT. Its protein is CARYLLQGRAGELFF.

The chain recombines TRBV10-3 with TRBJ2-7; D perhaps matches TRBD2 (6 bases). V was clipped by 3 bases and J by 4 bases, with 10 bases between them. This CDR3 region has 13 residues. The germline CDR1 and CDR2 sequences are ENHRY and SYGVKD. The CDR3 sequence: CAISETSSYEQYF. The CDR3 bases are TGTGCCATCAGTGAAACTAGCTCATACGAGCAGTACTTC.

As concerns this clone: Germline is not matched at one junction end, which may reflect a read error. This chain connects TRBV6-1 to TRBJ2-7; tentative D call: TRBD1 (6 bases). CDR3 size: 11 residues. Per germline, CDR1 MNHNS and CDR2 SASEGT. The CDR3 here is CASSDVDRSSF. CDR3 sequence (DNA): TGTGCCAGCAGTGATGTCGACAGGAGTAGCTTC.

The table lists this clone with a count of one. V usage is TRBV7-9 and J usage is TRBJ1-1, with TRBD1 as a possible D gene (5 bases). Germline V lookup: CDR1 SEHNR, CDR2 FQNEAQ (reference sequence). Trimming stripped 5 bases from V and 6 bases from J, with 16 bases between. The length of the CDR3 is 14 residues. DNA for the CDR3: TGTGCCAGCAGCGGGACCGGGGTTGGGGCTGAAGCTTTCTTT. It encodes CASSGTGVGAEAFF.

V gene TRBV7-6 combines with J gene TRBJ2-5, with TRBD2 as a possible D gene (6 bases). The CDR3 covers 15 residues. CDR1 SGHVS and CDR2 FNYEAQ come from the germline V gene. V shed 0 bases and J shed 4 bases, with 12 bases lying between them. CDR3 sequence reads: CASSLAGGVRETQYF. The DNA of the CDR3 is TGTGCCAGCAGCTTAGCGGGAGGCGTTCGAGAGACCCAGTACTTC. Together with reference TRBV7-6 and TRBJ2-5, the CDR3 gives the full variable domain: GAGVSQSPRYKVTKRGQDVALRCDPISGHVSLYWYRQALGQGPEFLTYFNYEAQQDKSGLPNDRFSAERPEGSISTLTIQRTEQRDSAMYRCASSLAGGVRETQYFGPGTRLLVL.

The chain links TRBV27 to TRBJ2-7, with a possible D match to TRBD1 (6 bases). The CDR3 covers 15 residues. In germline, CDR1 is MNHEY, CDR2 SMNVEV (reference sequence). Between the trimmed V and J ends, which lost 5 bases and 5 bases, there was a span of 19 bases. CDR3: CASSPRITGSDEQYF. The CDR3 DNA is TGTGCCAGCAGTCCCCGAATTACAGGGTCCGACGAGCAGTACTTC.

The chain links TRBV18 to TRBJ2-3, with a possible D match to TRBD1 (6 bases). The germline CDR1 and CDR2 sequences are KGHSH and LQKENI. Trimming took off 1 base at V and 1 base at J, with 15 bases between the two ends. The CDR3 is 17 residues long. The CDR3 nucleotides read TGTGCCAGCTCACCACTCCAACCAGGGGAAGGCACAGATACGCAGTATTTT. Encoded protein: CASSPLQPGEGTDTQYF.

The sample holds one count of this clone. The genes are TRBV2 and TRBJ2-5; 8 bases fit TRBD1. Germline V lookup: CDR1 SNHLY, CDR2 FYNNEI. This CDR3 is built from 13 residues. V was clipped by 6 bases and J by 4 bases; unmatched bases: 4. The CDR3 is CASSSGQGETQYF. CDR3 sequence (DNA): TGTGCCAGCAGCTCAGGACAGGGAGAGACCCAGTACTTC.

The chain carries TRBV5-1 and TRBJ2-1, with 7 bases identical to TRBD1. Unmatched junction bases numbered 13, after V lost 2 bases and J lost 8 bases. Germline V gene sequence: CDR1 SGHRS, CDR2 YFSETQ. CDR3 length: 16 residues. The CDR3 loop reads CASSFQGQITEDEQFF. The CDR3 bases are TGCGCCAGCAGCTTTCAGGGACAGATCACGGAGGATGAGCAGTTCTTC.

The chain carries TRBV9 and TRBJ2-2, with 9 bases fitting TRBD1. CDR3 length equals 17 residues. V trimming: 4 bases; J trimming: 4 bases; junction bases outside the gene matches: 11. Germline CDR1 and CDR2: SGDLS and YYNGEE. The CDR3 nucleotides are TGTGCCAGCAGCCCCATGGCGCACAGGGGGCGCACCGGGGAGCTGTTTTTT. Translating gives CASSPMAHRGRTGELFF.

The chain employs TRBV28 and TRBJ2-7, with D unresolved. CDR1 is MDHEN and CDR2 is SYDVKM in the germline V gene. Trimming cost V 3 bases and J 3 bases, with 9 bases left between them. The CDR3 totals 13 residues. CDR3 loop: CASSLPTNYEQYF. The DNA of the CDR3 is TGTGCCAGCAGTTTGCCAACGAACTACGAGCAGTACTTC.

This chain connects TRBV19 to TRBJ2-3; TRBD2 agrees at 15 bases. V lost 4 bases to trimming and J lost 5 bases; unmatched junction nucleotides: 7. The CDR3 runs 17 residues. Germline V gene sequence: CDR1 LNHDA, CDR2 SQIVND (reference sequence). CDR3 loop: CASSTPGLAGGQDTQYF. The CDR3 coding sequence is TGTGCCAGTAGTACTCCCGGACTAGCGGGAGGGCAAGATACGCAGTATTTT.

This clone has just one count. The rearrangement links TRBV14 to TRBJ2-3, with D possibly being TRBD2 (5 bases). The CDR3 runs 14 residues. V was shortened by 3 bases and J by 1 base, with 8 bases between the two germline ends. Germline CDR1 SGHDN, CDR2 FVKESK. The CDR3 DNA follows: TGTGCCAGCAGCCACGGTAGCGGCACAGATACGCAGTATTTT. Protein product: CASSHGSGTDTQYF.

J is TRBJ1-2 and V is TRBV7-2; D possibly corresponds to TRBD1 (6 bases). The CDR3 spans 14 residues. From germline, CDR1 is SGHTA and CDR2 FQGNSA. V gave up 1 base and J gave up 4 bases, with 10 bases separating them. DNA of the CDR3: TGTGCCAGCAGCTTAGAGAACAGGGCCTATGGCTACACCTTC. It specifies CASSLENRAYGYTF. Supplemented by reference TRBV7-2 and TRBJ1-2, the full variable domain reads GAGVSQSPSNKVTEKGKDVELRCDPISGHTALYWYRQSLGQGLEFLIYFQGNSAPDKSGLPSDRFSAERTGGSVSTLTIQRTQQEDSAVYLCASSLENRAYGYTFGSGTRLTVV.

This rearrangement joins TRBV6-5 to TRBJ1-1; D not certain. V was clipped by 2 bases and J by 0 bases, with 7 bases between them. This CDR3 contains 14 residues. Germline CDR1 and CDR2: MNHEY and SVGAGI. The CDR3 bases are TGTGCCAGCAGTTACAAGCCGGTGAACACTGAAGCTTTCTTT. It specifies CASSYKPVNTEAFF.

This clone was recorded once. V and J are TRBV27 and TRBJ2-5; D is unclear. The CDR3 is 12 residues long. V lost 4 bases and J 0 bases, leaving 3 bases between the germline ends. The germline V gene has CDR1 MNHEY and CDR2 SMNVEV (reference sequence). CDR3 sequence: CASSSDQETQYF. DNA for the CDR3: TGTGCCAGCAGTTCGGACCAAGAGACCCAGTACTTC.

The chain links TRBV29-1 to TRBJ2-3; 12 bases line up with TRBD2. Unmatched junction bases numbered 4, after V lost 3 bases and J lost 3 bases. Germline-derived CDR1 and CDR2 are SQVTM and ANQGSEA. The CDR3 length is 15 residues. This CDR3 is CSVEGLAGLTDTQYF. The CDR3, as DNA: TGCAGCGTTGAGGGACTAGCGGGTCTTACAGATACGCAGTATTTT.

The V gene is TRBV7-2, the J gene TRBJ2-2; D perhaps matches TRBD2 (6 bases). This CDR3 is built from 15 residues. V lost 5 bases and J lost 1, with 11 bases in between. CDR1 SGHTA and CDR2 FQGNSA come from the germline V gene. CDR3: CASSLLAVNTGELFF. DNA of the CDR3: TGTGCCAGCAGCCTTTTAGCGGTGAACACCGGGGAGCTGTTTTTT. The full variable domain, rest sourced from reference TRBV7-2 and TRBJ2-2, is GAGVSQSPSNKVTEKGKDVELRCDPISGHTALYWYRQSLGQGLEFLIYFQGNSAPDKSGLPSDRFSAERTGGSVSTLTIQRTQQEDSAVYLCASSLLAVNTGELFFGEGSRLTVL.

This clone was seen just once. The chain combines TRBV28 with TRBJ2-1; 8 positions match TRBD2. The CDR3 is 16 residues long. V gave up 7 bases and J gave up 5 bases; unmatched junction bases: 13. Germline V gene lookup returns CDR1 MDHEN and CDR2 SYDVKM. The CDR3 coding sequence is TGTGCCAGCAACCGGGGAGCGGGAGTTGGGCACAATGAGCAGTTCTTC. Amino acids: CASNRGAGVGHNEQFF.